This TCR beta chain was retrieved from a study of PD-L1 blockade in urothelial cancer. Overall study: The patients had undergone anywhere from 0 to 3 prior chemotherapy regimens.

This clone was detected a few times. There are 13 residues in the CDR3. Trimming cost V 1 base and J 9 bases, with 13 bases left between them. CDR1 MNHNS and CDR2 SASEGT come from the germline V gene. The protocol was immunoSEQ multiplex PCR, while the TCRdb copy is restricted to in-frame clones and leaves out a portion. The sample contains 23,000 or so clones, approximately 82% of which appear only once. Indicated time point: peripheral blood 6 weeks after treatment start. The receptor was isolated from a man between 65 and 80 years old with urothelial cancer. The gene calls are TRBV6-1 and TRBJ2-7; TRBD2 might be the D (5 bases). The sequencing here drew on PBMCs, taken around atezolizumab (anti-PD-L1) treatment. As DNA, the CDR3 is TGTGCCAGCAGTGAAGAACCGGGAATAGGGCAGTACTTC. It codes for CASSEEPGIGQYF.